This passage covers 12 T cell receptor beta chains from one sample sequenced in a study of cytomegalovirus exposure and HLA in healthy donors. The study ran its PCR with 60 Vbeta and 13 Jbeta primers. The data were produced by immunoSEQ multiplex PCR, yet TCRdb's version contains in-frame clones alone and is incomplete. This repertoire includes tens of thousands of clones. Sequencing used PBMCs. The source of these receptors is a woman aged 40 to 49 in good health and CMV-seronegative.

This sequence joins TRBV5-1 and TRBJ2-7; D might be TRBD2 (6 bases). Germline CDR1 reads SGHRS; CDR2 reads YFSETQ. The CDR3 contains 15 residues. V gave up 2 bases and J gave up 2 bases, with 14 bases separating them. CDR3 residues: CASSFGGTSTYEQYF. The CDR3 DNA is TGCGCCAGCAGCTTCGGCGGGACTTCAACCTACGAGCAGTACTTC.

The genes are TRBV5-8 and TRBJ1-2; weak D call: TRBD1 (6 bases). The CDR3 contains 16 residues. Germline lookup yields CDR1 SGHTS and CDR2 YDEGEE. V lost 4 bases and J lost 4, with 20 bases in between. The DNA for the CDR3 is TGTGCCAGCAGCCGTTCTCTCACAGGGCTCCTCTATGGCTACACCTTC. Translated: CASSRSLTGLLYGYTF.

V usage is TRBV6-6 and J usage is TRBJ1-5; unclear D gene. The CDR3 has 15 residues. V lost 5 bases to trimming and J lost 7 bases, with 18 bases between them. Germline CDR1 and CDR2: MNHNY and SVGAGI (reference sequence). This CDR3 is CASSTREPTAQPQHF. Written as DNA, the CDR3 is TGTGCCAGCAGTACCCGTGAGCCAACAGCCCAGCCCCAGCATTTT.

The chain has TRBV7-2 and TRBJ2-2; tentatively, D is TRBD1 (5 bases). Trimming stripped 6 bases from V and 1 base from J, with 9 bases between. This CDR3 is 14 amino acids long. Germline V gene sequence: CDR1 SGHTA, CDR2 FQGNSA. The CDR3 sequence is CASSNTGNTGELFF. The CDR3 nucleotides are TGTGCCAGCAGTAACACAGGGAACACCGGGGAGCTGTTTTTT. Complete variable domain (other parts from reference TRBV7-2 and TRBJ2-2): GAGVSQSPSNKVTEKGKDVELRCDPISGHTALYWYRQSLGQGLEFLIYFQGNSAPDKSGLPSDRFSAERTGGSVSTLTIQRTQQEDSAVYLCASSNTGNTGELFFGEGSRLTVL.

V usage is TRBV27 and J usage is TRBJ2-7; 9 nucleotides match TRBD1. The CDR3 is 13 residues long. Germline CDR1 MNHEY, CDR2 SMNVEV (reference sequence). V shed 10 bases and J 4 bases; nucleotides not matched to a gene: 8. The CDR3, as DNA: TGTGCCACAGGGGGACAGGGTAGATACGAGCAGTACTTC. It is translated as CATGGQGRYEQYF.

The rearrangement joins TRBV18 to TRBJ1-1; 8 bases match TRBD1. The germline V gene encodes CDR1 KGHSH and CDR2 LQKENI. The V gene end was trimmed by 4 bases and the J gene end by 6 bases; junction bases not matched to a gene: 7. The CDR3 runs 14 residues. The chain's CDR3 is CASSRGQEIPEAFF. In nucleotides, the CDR3 is TGTGCCAGCTCACGGGGACAGGAGATCCCTGAAGCTTTCTTT.

In regard to this clone: The junction shows a germline mismatch at one end, possibly a read error. The chain links TRBV30 to TRBJ1-1; 7 nucleotides match TRBD1. CDR3 length: 15 amino acids. Looked up from germline, CDR1 is GTSNPN and CDR2 is SVGIG (reference sequence). CDR3 residues: CAVEGARREDTEDFF. CDR3 sequence (DNA): TGTGCCGTTGAGGGGGCAAGGAGGGAGGACACTGAAGATTTCTTT.

This chain links TRBV29-1 with TRBJ1-1; D gene unclear. Between the trimmed V and J ends, which lost 4 bases and 3 bases, there was a span of 15 bases. The CDR3 spans 14 residues. In germline, CDR1 is SQVTM, CDR2 ANQGSEA. CDR3 sequence: CSVGGGEMDTEAFF. The DNA for the CDR3 is TGCAGCGTTGGAGGCGGGGAGATGGACACTGAAGCTTTCTTT. The whole variable domain, remainder taken from reference TRBV29-1 and TRBJ1-1, is SAVISQKPSRDICQRGTSLTIQCQVDSQVTMMFWYRQQPGQSLTLIATANQGSEATYESGFVIDKFPISRPNLTFSTLTVSNMSPEDSSIYLCSVGGGEMDTEAFFGQGTRLTVV.

CDR3 DNA sequence: TGTGCCAGCAGTGAAGCGCGAGCTAACTATGGCTACACCTTC. It specifies CASSEARANYGYTF. The chain couples TRBV2 to TRBJ1-2; no definite D call. CDR3 length: 14 residues. V was trimmed by 0 bases and J by 0 bases, leaving 5 bases between them. Germline V lookup: CDR1 SNHLY, CDR2 FYNNEI.

The chain recombines TRBV4-1 with TRBJ2-3; no clear D. Germline V gives CDR1 MGHRA, CDR2 YSYEKL. The CDR3 is made up of 15 amino acids. V was clipped by 1 base and J by 6 bases, with 14 bases between them. The CDR3 loop reads CASSQAPLREDTQYF. In DNA form, the CDR3 reads TGCGCCAGCAGCCAAGCTCCATTGCGAGAGGATACGCAGTATTTT.

The rearrangement links TRBV15 to TRBJ2-7, with 7 bases that match TRBD2. Germline V gene sequence: CDR1 LNHNV, CDR2 YYDKDF (reference sequence). The CDR3 loop spans 16 amino acids. V shed 2 bases, J shed 2 bases, and the junction held 9 bases outside the gene matches. CDR3 residues: CATSRIRDYVTYEQYF. The CDR3 DNA reads TGTGCCACCAGCAGAATCCGGGACTACGTAACCTACGAGCAGTACTTC. Full variable domain (missing parts from reference TRBV15 and TRBJ2-7): DAMVIQNPRYQVTQFGKPVTLSCSQTLNHNVMYWYQQKSSQAPKLLFHYYDKDFNNEADTPDNFQSRRPNTSFCFLDIRSPGLGDTAMYLCATSRIRDYVTYEQYFGPGTRLTVT.

The chain uses TRBV7-9 and TRBJ1-5; a weak D match, TRBD1 (5 bases). V lost 5 bases, J lost 0 bases, and 11 bases lay in between. The CDR3 covers 15 residues. In germline, CDR1 is SEHNR, CDR2 FQNEAQ (reference sequence). In nucleotides, the CDR3 is TGTGCCAGCAGCCCGGGGGGGACTAGCAATCAGCCCCAGCATTTT. Its protein product is CASSPGGTSNQPQHF.